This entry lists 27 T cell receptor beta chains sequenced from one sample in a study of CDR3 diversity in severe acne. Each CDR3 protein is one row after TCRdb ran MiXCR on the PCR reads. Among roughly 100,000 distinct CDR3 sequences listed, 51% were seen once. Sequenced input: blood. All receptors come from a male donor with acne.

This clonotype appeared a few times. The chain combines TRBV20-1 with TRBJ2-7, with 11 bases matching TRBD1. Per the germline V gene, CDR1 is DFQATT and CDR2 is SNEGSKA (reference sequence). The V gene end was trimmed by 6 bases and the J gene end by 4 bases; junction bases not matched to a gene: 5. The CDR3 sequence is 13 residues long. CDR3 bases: TGCAGTGCACGGACAGGGGGCTTATACGAGCAGTACTTC. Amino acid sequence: CSARTGGLYEQYF.

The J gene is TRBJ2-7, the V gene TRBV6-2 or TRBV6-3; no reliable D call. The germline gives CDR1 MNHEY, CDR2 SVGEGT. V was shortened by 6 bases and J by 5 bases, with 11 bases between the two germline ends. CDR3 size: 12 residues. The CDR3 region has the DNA TGTGCCAGCAGCCCAGCGATCCACGAGCAGTACTTC. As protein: CASSPAIHEQYF.

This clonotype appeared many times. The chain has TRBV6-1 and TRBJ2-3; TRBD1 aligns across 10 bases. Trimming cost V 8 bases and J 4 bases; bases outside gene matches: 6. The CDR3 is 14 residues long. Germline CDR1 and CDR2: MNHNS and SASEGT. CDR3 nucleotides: TGTGCCAGCGGGCCCGGGACAGGGGCAGATACGCAGTATTTT. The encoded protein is CASGPGTGADTQYF.

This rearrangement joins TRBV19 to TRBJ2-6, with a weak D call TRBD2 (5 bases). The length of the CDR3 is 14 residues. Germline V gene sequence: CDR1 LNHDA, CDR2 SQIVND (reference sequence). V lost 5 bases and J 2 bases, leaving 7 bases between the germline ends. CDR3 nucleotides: TGTGCCAGTAGTCCCGGGGCTGGGGCCAACGTCCTGACTTTC. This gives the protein CASSPGAGANVLTF. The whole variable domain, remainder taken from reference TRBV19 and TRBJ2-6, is DGGITQSPKYLFRKEGQNVTLSCEQNLNHDAMYWYRQDPGQGLRLIYYSQIVNDFQKGDIAEGYSVSREKKESFPLTVTSAQKNPTAFYLCASSPGAGANVLTFGAGSRLTVL.

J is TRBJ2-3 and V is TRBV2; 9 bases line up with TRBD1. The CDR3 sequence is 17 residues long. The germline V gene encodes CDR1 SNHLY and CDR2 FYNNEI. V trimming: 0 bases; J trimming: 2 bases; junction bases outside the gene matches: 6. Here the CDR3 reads CASSEAPGTGNTDTQYF. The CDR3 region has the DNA TGTGCCAGCAGTGAAGCTCCCGGGACAGGGAACACAGATACGCAGTATTTT.

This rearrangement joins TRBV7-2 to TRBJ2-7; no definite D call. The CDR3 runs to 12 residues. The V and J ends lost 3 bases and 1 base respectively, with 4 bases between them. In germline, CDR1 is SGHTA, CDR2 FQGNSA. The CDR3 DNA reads TGTGCCAGCAGCTTCCCATCCTACGAGCAGTACTTC. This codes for CASSFPSYEQYF.

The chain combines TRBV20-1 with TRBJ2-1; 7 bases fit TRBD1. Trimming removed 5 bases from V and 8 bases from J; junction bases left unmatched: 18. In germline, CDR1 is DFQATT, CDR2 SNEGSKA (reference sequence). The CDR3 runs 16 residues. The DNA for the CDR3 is TGCAGTGCTCTCCCCTCAGGGGGACAATATCCCGATGAGCAGTTCTTC. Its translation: CSALPSGGQYPDEQFF.

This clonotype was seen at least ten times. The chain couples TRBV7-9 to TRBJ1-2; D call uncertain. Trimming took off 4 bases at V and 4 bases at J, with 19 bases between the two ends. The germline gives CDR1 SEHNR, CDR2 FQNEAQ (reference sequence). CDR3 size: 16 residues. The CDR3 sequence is CASSSGETEHFYGYTF. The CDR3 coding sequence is TGTGCCAGCAGCTCGGGCGAAACGGAACATTTCTATGGCTACACCTTC.

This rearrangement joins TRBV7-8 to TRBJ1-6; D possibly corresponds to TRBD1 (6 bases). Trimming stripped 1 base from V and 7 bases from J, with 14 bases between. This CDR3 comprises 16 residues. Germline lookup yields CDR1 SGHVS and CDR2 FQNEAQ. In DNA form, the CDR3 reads TGTGCCAGCAGCTTAGTGGTGGGGGCTCACAATTCACCCCTCCACTTT. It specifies CASSLVVGAHNSPLHF.

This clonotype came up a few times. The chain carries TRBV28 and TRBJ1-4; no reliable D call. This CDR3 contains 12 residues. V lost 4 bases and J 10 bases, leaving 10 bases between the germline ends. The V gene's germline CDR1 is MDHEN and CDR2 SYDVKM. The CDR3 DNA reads TGTGCCAGCAGTTCCGAATCGGTAAAACTGTTTTTT. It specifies CASSSESVKLFF. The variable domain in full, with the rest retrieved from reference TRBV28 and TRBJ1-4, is DVKVTQSSRYLVKRTGEKVFLECVQDMDHENMFWYRQDPGLGLRLIYFSYDVKMKEKGDIPEGYSVSREKKERFSLILESASTNQTSMYLCASSSESVKLFFGSGTQLSVL.

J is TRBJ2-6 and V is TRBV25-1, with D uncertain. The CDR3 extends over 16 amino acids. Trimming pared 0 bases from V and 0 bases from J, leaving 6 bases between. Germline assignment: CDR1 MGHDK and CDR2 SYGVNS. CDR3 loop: CASSEYPGSGANVLTF. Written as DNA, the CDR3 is TGTGCCAGCAGTGAATATCCAGGCTCTGGGGCCAACGTCCTGACTTTC.

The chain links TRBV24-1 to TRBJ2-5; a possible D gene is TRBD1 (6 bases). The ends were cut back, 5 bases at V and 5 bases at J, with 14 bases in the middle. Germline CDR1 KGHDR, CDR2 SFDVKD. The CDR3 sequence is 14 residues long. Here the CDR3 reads CATSGQGSVETQYF. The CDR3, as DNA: TGTGCCACCAGTGGGCAGGGGAGTGTGGAGACCCAGTACTTC.

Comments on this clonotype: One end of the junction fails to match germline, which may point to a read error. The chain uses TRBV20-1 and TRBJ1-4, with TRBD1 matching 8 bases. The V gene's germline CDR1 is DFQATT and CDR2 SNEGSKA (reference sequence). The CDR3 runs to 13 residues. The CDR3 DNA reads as TGCAGCGGCGACAGGGGCGATTCGGAAATACTGTTTTTC. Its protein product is CSGDRGDSEILFF.

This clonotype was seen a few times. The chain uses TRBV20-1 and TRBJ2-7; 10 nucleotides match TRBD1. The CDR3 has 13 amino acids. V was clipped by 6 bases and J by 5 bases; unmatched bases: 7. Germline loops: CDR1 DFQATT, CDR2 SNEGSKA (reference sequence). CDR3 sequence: CSAPGQGKNEQYF. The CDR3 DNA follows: TGCAGTGCCCCGGGACAGGGGAAGAACGAGCAGTACTTC.

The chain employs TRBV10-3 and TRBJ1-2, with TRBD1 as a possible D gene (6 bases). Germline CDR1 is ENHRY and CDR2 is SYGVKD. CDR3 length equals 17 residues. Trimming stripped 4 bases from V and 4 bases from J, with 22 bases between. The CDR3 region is CAISAQKGQQWGYGYTF. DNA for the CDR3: TGTGCCATCAGTGCCCAAAAGGGACAACAGTGGGGCTATGGCTACACCTTC.

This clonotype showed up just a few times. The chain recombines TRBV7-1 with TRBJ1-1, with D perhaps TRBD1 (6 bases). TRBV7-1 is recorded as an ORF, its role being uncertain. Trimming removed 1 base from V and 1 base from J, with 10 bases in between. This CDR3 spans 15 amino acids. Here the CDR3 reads CASSSDGQRNTEAFF. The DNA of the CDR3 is TGTGCCAGCAGCTCAGATGGACAGCGGAACACTGAAGCTTTCTTT.

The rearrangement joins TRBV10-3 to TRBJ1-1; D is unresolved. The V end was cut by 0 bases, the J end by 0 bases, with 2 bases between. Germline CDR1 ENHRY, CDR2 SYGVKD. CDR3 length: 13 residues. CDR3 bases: TGTGCCATCAGTGAGTCTGTGAACACTGAAGCTTTCTTT. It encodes CAISESVNTEAFF.

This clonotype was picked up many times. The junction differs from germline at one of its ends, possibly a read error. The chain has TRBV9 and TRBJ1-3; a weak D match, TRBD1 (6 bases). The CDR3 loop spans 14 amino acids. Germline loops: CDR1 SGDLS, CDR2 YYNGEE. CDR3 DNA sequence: TGTGCCGGCAGCGCAGGGGACCCGGGAAACACCATATATTTT. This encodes CAGSAGDPGNTIYF.

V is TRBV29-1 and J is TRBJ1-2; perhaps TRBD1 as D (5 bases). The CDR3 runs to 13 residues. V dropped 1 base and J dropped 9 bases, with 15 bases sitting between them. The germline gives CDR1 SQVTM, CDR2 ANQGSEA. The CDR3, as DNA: TGCAGCGTTGAAGTAAGGGGCTATGAAAGCTACACCTTC. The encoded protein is CSVEVRGYESYTF.

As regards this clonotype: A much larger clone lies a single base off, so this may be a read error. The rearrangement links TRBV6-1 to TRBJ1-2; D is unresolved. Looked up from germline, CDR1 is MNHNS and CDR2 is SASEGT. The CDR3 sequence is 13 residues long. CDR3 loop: CASSINTNYGYAF. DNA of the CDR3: TGTGCCAGCAGTATAAATACTAACTATGGCTACGCCTTC.

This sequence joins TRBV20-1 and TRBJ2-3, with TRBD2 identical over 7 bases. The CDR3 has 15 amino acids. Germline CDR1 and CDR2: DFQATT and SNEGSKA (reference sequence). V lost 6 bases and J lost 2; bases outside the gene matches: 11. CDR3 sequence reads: CSALPASGLTDTQYF. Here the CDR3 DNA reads TGCAGTGCCCTACCGGCTAGCGGCCTCACAGATACGCAGTATTTT.

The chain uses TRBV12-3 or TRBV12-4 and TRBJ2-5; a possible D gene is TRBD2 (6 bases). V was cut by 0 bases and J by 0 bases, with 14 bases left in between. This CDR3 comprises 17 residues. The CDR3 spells CASSLALSGLYQETQYF. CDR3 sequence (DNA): TGTGCCAGCAGTTTAGCGCTTAGCGGCCTGTACCAAGAGACCCAGTACTTC.

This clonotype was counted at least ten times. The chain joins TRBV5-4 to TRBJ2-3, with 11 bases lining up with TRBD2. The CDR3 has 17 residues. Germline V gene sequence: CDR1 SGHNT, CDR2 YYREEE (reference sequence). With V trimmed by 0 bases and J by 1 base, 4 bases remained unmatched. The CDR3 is CASSLGIAGGRTDTQYF. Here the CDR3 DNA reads TGTGCCAGCAGCTTGGGGATAGCGGGAGGGCGCACAGATACGCAGTATTTT.

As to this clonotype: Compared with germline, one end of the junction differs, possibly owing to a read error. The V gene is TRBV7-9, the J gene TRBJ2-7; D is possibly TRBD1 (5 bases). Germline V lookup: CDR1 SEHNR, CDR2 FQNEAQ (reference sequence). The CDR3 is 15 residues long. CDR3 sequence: CASSQQLAGSYGQYF. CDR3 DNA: TGTGCCAGCAGCCAACAATTAGCAGGGTCCTACGGGCAGTACTTC.

CDR3 loop: CASKNKGRANTEAFF. For the CDR3, the DNA is TGTGCCAGCAAAAATAAGGGGCGGGCGAACACTGAAGCTTTCTTT. The V and J genes are TRBV6-5 and TRBJ1-1; perhaps TRBD1 as D (5 bases). V was clipped by 7 bases and J by 1 base, with 16 bases between them. Germline lookup yields CDR1 MNHEY and CDR2 SVGAGI. This CDR3 spans 15 amino acids.

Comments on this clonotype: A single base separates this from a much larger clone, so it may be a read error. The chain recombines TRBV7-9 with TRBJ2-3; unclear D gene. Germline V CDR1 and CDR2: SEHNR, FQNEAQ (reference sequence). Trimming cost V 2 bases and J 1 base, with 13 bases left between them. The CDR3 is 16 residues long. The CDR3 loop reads CASSLSVQGGTDTQYF. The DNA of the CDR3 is TGTGCCAGCAGCTTATCAGTCCAAGGAGGCACAGATACGCAGTATTTT.

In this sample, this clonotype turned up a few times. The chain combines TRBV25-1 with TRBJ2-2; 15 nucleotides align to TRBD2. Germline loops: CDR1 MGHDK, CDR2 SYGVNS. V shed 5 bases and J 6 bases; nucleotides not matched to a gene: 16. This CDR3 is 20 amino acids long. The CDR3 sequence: CASSYQAPGLAGGRPGELFF. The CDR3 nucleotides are TGTGCCAGCAGTTACCAGGCACCGGGACTAGCGGGAGGACGTCCCGGGGAGCTGTTTTTT.